This T cell receptor beta chain was identified in a study of identical twins. Study-level findings and limits: The study found excess low generation probability among twin-shared out-of-frame alpha sequences.

TCRdb itself ran the 5' RACE reads through MiXCR, one entry per CDR3 protein. The sample yields some 500,000 distinct CDR3 sequences, about 20% seen once. A remark on this clonotype: Its antigen is currently unknown.

Another study also made use of these data, one on T cells expressing NK-cell markers. That source notes: Dominance of the CD3+CD56-NKG2C+ fraction by these clonotypes also held in several donors.

The TCR sequence derives from a woman between 18 and 29 years old in good health. The sequenced sample was CD4+ T cells sorted from blood.

In DNA, the CDR3 is TGCAGTGCTTCCATGACTAGCGGGCTAGAGCAGTACTTC. This encodes CSASMTSGLEQYF. J is TRBJ2-7 and V is TRBV20-1; 10 bases are shared with TRBD2. Germline V CDR1 and CDR2: DFQATT, SNEGSKA (reference sequence). V shed 5 bases and J 7 bases; nucleotides not matched to a gene: 8. The CDR3 covers 13 residues.